A single sample is the source of the 8 T cell receptor beta chains below, sequenced in a study of shared clonotypes between healthy human individuals. The data were produced by immunoSEQ multiplex PCR, yet TCRdb's version contains in-frame clones alone and is incomplete. The sample has 850,000 to 1,100,000 clones; roughly 77% are singletons. The specimen sequenced was memory CD4+ T cells from PBMCs. Subset of the sample: CD45RA-negative fraction. These receptors were obtained from a young man in good health. Some clones in this sample may be carry-over from other donors' samples.

The V gene is TRBV10-2, the J gene TRBJ1-5; 12 bases fit TRBD1. V trimming: 9 bases; J trimming: 0 bases; junction bases outside the gene matches: 6. CDR3 length equals 16 residues. The germline CDR1 and CDR2 sequences are WSHSY and SAAADI. The CDR3 is CAREGDRGHSNQPQHF. The CDR3 nucleotides are TGCGCCAGGGAGGGGGACAGGGGGCATAGCAATCAGCCCCAGCATTTT.

The J gene is TRBJ2-2, the V gene TRBV7-9, with D maybe TRBD2 (6 bases). From germline, CDR1 is SEHNR and CDR2 FQNEAQ (reference sequence). V dropped 9 bases and J dropped 8 bases, with 22 bases sitting between them. The CDR3 spans 15 residues. CDR3: CASSGWRGGYGELFF. As DNA, the CDR3 is TGTGCCAGTTCGGGCTGGCGGGGAGGTTATGGGGAGCTGTTTTTT.

As to this clone: Given a much more abundant clone one base away, this may be a read error. The chain employs TRBV7-3 and TRBJ2-7, with TRBD1 matching 10 bases. CDR3 length: 14 amino acids. Germline CDR1 reads SGHTA; CDR2 reads FQGTGA. The V and J ends lost 6 bases and 2 bases, in that order; junction bases with no gene match: 4. The CDR3 sequence: CASSRDRGPYEQYF. Here the CDR3 DNA reads TGTGCCAGCAGTCGTGACAGGGGGCCCTACGAGCAGTACTTC.

In its sample, this clone was seen a few times. The V call is TRBV5-4, the J call TRBJ1-5; 7 bases align to TRBD1. This CDR3 has 15 amino acids. From germline, CDR1 is SGHNT and CDR2 YYREEE (reference sequence). Trimming at V came to 4 bases and at J to 5 bases, leaving 9 bases not matched to a gene. The CDR3 protein is CASSRDRAADQPQHF. The CDR3, as DNA: TGTGCCAGCAGCCGCGACAGGGCTGCCGATCAGCCCCAGCATTTT. Full variable domain (rest looked up from reference TRBV5-4 and TRBJ1-5): ETGVTQSPTHLIKTRGQQVTLRCSSQSGHNTVSWYQQALGQGPQFIFQYYREEENGRGNFPPRFSGLQFPNYSSELNVNALELDDSALYLCASSRDRAADQPQHFGDGTRLSIL.

The CDR3 DNA reads as TGTGCCAGCAGCTTAGTGGCGGGAGGGGGCACAGATACGCAGTATTTT. It encodes CASSLVAGGGTDTQYF. The gene calls are TRBV7-8 and TRBJ2-3; 9 nucleotides match TRBD2. V was pared by 1 base and J by 1 base, with 3 bases of the junction left unmatched. Germline lookup yields CDR1 SGHVS and CDR2 FQNEAQ. The CDR3 has 16 residues.

The chain couples TRBV19 to TRBJ1-1, with TRBD1 identical over 12 bases. CDR3 length equals 14 residues. After removal of 5 bases from V and 6 bases from J, the junction contained 4 bases not matched to a gene. Germline CDR1 LNHDA, CDR2 SQIVND (reference sequence). The CDR3 region has the DNA TGTGCCAGTAGTGAGGGACAGGGGGCTGCTGAAGCTTTCTTT. Translation: CASSEGQGAAEAFF. Complete variable domain (other parts from reference TRBV19 and TRBJ1-1): DGGITQSPKYLFRKEGQNVTLSCEQNLNHDAMYWYRQDPGQGLRLIYYSQIVNDFQKGDIAEGYSVSREKKESFPLTVTSAQKNPTAFYLCASSEGQGAAEAFFGQGTRLTVV.

The V and J genes are TRBV30 and TRBJ1-4, with 9 bases aligning to TRBD1. Trimming cost V 3 bases and J 5 bases; bases outside gene matches: 4. CDR1 and CDR2 from the germline V gene are GTSNPN and SVGIG (reference sequence). CDR3 size: 14 residues. As DNA, the CDR3 is TGTGCCTGGAGAAAGACAGGGGGGAATGAAAAACTGTTTTTT. It translates to CAWRKTGGNEKLFF.

V is TRBV2 and J is TRBJ1-1; D unresolved. Germline values: CDR1 SNHLY, CDR2 FYNNEI. With 8 bases removed from V and 0 bases from J, the gap between germline ends came to 16 bases. CDR3 length equals 15 residues. The CDR3 bases are TGTGCCAGCTTAGAGTTTGGACGGATGAACACTGAAGCTTTCTTT. It codes for CASLEFGRMNTEAFF.